This T cell receptor (beta chain) was captured by sequencing in a study of T cells in Graves' hyperthyroidism and ophthalmopathy. Study outcomes and limitations: Progression to ophthalmopathy was predicted a median of 6.5 months early. Most clonotypes expanded in thyroid above 0.001 were likewise present in blood.

This CDR3 has 16 residues. Germline values: CDR1 SGHTA, CDR2 FQGNSA. Trimming pared 5 bases from V and 0 bases from J, leaving 16 bases between. Fresh 10 ml peripheral blood yielded PBMCs. The source material, RNA transcripts, was used to amplify TCR beta CDR3 regions. HTBI primers were employed in a first-round RT-PCR of the TCR CDR3. Each CDR3 protein is one row after TCRdb ran MiXCR on the multiplex PCR reads. In the table there are about 580,000 distinct CDR3 sequences, about 15% of which are singletons. This clonotype was seen once. Its antigen is still unknown. The sequenced sample consisted of blood. The chain joins TRBV7-2 to TRBJ1-1; D is unresolved. This clonotype originated in a woman aged 25 to 39 with Graves' hyperthyroidism that later progressed to Graves' ophthalmopathy. CDR3 in DNA: TGTGCCAGCAGCCCTCAAGGGCAGACTATGAACACTGAAGCTTTCTTT. Translated: CASSPQGQTMNTEAFF.